These T cell receptor beta chains were read from a single sample in a study of T cells expressing NK-cell markers. TCRdb reprocessed the 5' RACE reads and stores each CDR3 protein as one record, lacking DNA. Its listing shows just under 150,000 distinct CDR3 sequences. The sample consisted of blood T cells: a sorted CD56 or NKG2C T cell subset, CD4+ or CD8+ T cells, or bulk PBMC T cells (not recorded which). These receptors were obtained from a man younger than 30 in good health. Each CDR3 is given with its conserved first and last residue. Fields, in order: CDR3 protein, J gene, V gene.

CASSLRLAVQETQYF TRBJ2-5 TRBV5-4
CSARDQSGLGSNQPQHF TRBJ1-5 TRBV20-1
CSARDKTSGNTGELFF TRBJ2-2 TRBV20-1
CSARGQGVNEQFF TRBJ2-1 TRBV20-1
CASSPYLSQGLFF TRBJ2-2 TRBV4-3
CASSFGPNNEQFF TRBJ2-1 TRBV7-8
CASSQAIGEETQYF TRBJ2-5 TRBV4-3
CASSFWGVREKLFF TRBJ1-4 TRBV12-3/TRBV12-4
CSVPAGLYNEQFF TRBJ2-1 TRBV29-1
CASSEASGEEETQYF TRBJ2-5 TRBV2
CASSLGQYNEQFF TRBJ2-1 TRBV12-3/TRBV12-4
CATSPRLGWDTQYF TRBJ2-3 TRBV24-1
CASSLGQGPYNEQFF TRBJ2-1 TRBV5-1
CASSPLGTAGANVLTF TRBJ2-6 TRBV27
CSARPTSWQYF TRBJ2-5 TRBV20-1
CASSLKGFSNTEAFF TRBJ1-1 TRBV11-2
CASSQEGGTLDTQYF TRBJ2-3 TRBV4-1
CATSRDRTGGKQPQHF TRBJ1-5 TRBV15
CARRSQGKKNNSPLHF TRBJ1-6 TRBV19
CASSLPGRMDEQFF TRBJ2-1 TRBV12-3/TRBV12-4
CSPKSSAYNEQFF TRBJ2-1 TRBV20-1
CASSAGQWDGYTF TRBJ1-2 TRBV9
CASSISNHYEQYF TRBJ2-7 TRBV7-9
CASSPELQGLVYGYTF TRBJ1-2 TRBV4-3
CASSLTSSGGTDTQYF TRBJ2-3 TRBV5-5
CASSFIPGLGLVWFF TRBJ2-1 TRBV7-9
CASSFVRGFDNEQFF TRBJ2-1 TRBV7-8
CASSLKGETQYF TRBJ2-5 TRBV7-9
CASSQGSRKTGSEQYF TRBJ2-7 TRBV3-1
CSVEAGGYEQYF TRBJ2-7 TRBV29-1
CASSLSGYEQFF TRBJ2-1 TRBV5-1
CASILTGASSYNEQFF TRBJ2-1 TRBV11-2
CSVEDPQGLNTEAFF TRBJ1-1 TRBV29-1
CASSHPGLAASNEQFF TRBJ2-1 TRBV4-2
CASSLGQGAPNEQFF TRBJ2-1 TRBV7-6
CASSSPRSAQETQYF TRBJ2-5 TRBV12-3/TRBV12-4
CSVPLGKGAFF TRBJ1-1 TRBV29-1
CASSQGGAQKPQHF TRBJ1-5 TRBV12-3/TRBV12-4
CASSPTTDFTQYF TRBJ2-3 TRBV7-3
CASSVLDGNYEQYF TRBJ2-7 TRBV9
CASSTPGQEKGRDTQYF TRBJ2-3 TRBV27
CASSRRRQGITEAFF TRBJ1-1 TRBV3-1
CASSYFRLGTNNEKLFF TRBJ1-4 TRBV6-5
CASSLIETNEQFF TRBJ2-1 TRBV12-3/TRBV12-4
CASSYISGNTIYF TRBJ1-3 TRBV6-2/TRBV6-3
CASSFGVGKGTDTQYF TRBJ2-3 TRBV7-9
CSAREWREHPYEQYF TRBJ2-7 TRBV20-1
CASSPTEFSEQYF TRBJ2-7 TRBV27
CASSVGTYEMARTDTQYF TRBJ2-3 TRBV9
CSVEKGGVHEQFF TRBJ2-1 TRBV29-1